The 31 T cell receptor beta chains given below trace back to one sample, sequenced in a study of response to subunit inactivated influenza vaccine. TCRdb ran MiXCR on the RT-PCR reads and lists one entry per CDR3 protein. The repertoire has 490,000 or so distinct CDR3 sequences, 6% to 9% of them found once; the top ten carry 13%. The material sequenced was PBMCs from blood, taken less than 25 months after vaccination. These receptors were collected from a man in his fifties or sixties who received an inactivated influenza vaccine.

This clonotype has ten or more counts. The chain uses TRBV9 and TRBJ2-3; the D call may be TRBD1 or TRBD2 (6 bases each). The germline gives CDR1 SGDLS, CDR2 YYNGEE. The CDR3 has 12 residues. Trimming took off 4 bases at V and 14 bases at J, with 17 bases between the two ends. The chain's CDR3 is CASSTRDGGWYF. The DNA for the CDR3 is TGTGCCAGCAGCACCCGGGACGGGGGCTGGTATTTT.

The CDR3 sequence: CASSQVSGLNEKLFF. CDR3 nucleotide sequence: TGCGCCAGCAGCCAAGTGTCAGGGTTAAATGAAAAACTGTTTTTT. The rearrangement uses TRBV4-1 and TRBJ1-4, with D possibly being TRBD1 (5 bases). The germline CDR1 and CDR2 sequences are MGHRA and YSYEKL. The CDR3 is made up of 15 amino acids. V was trimmed by 1 base and J by 5 bases, leaving 11 bases between them.

This clonotype was seen only a few times. The chain combines TRBV29-1 with TRBJ2-3; 7 nucleotides match TRBD2. J gave up 3 bases and V 6 bases, and 9 bases lay outside the gene matches. Germline V CDR1 and CDR2: SQVTM, ANQGSEA. The CDR3 runs 14 residues. CDR3 nucleotide sequence: TGCAGCGTCGTCGGACTAGTACATACAGATACGCAGTATTTT. Protein sequence: CSVVGLVHTDTQYF.

This sequence joins TRBV6-2 or TRBV6-3 and TRBJ1-1; D not certain. Germline CDR1 is MNHEY and CDR2 is SVGEGT. V was pared by 3 bases and J by 3 bases, with 8 bases between. CDR3 length equals 13 residues. The CDR3 protein is CASSYNGYTEAFF. CDR3 DNA sequence: TGTGCCAGCAGTTATAACGGGTACACTGAAGCTTTCTTT.

The genes are TRBV20-1 and TRBJ2-3; D is unclear. Trimming removed 5 bases at V and 8 bases at J, with 14 bases between. The CDR3 totals 12 residues. Germline-derived CDR1 and CDR2 are DFQATT and SNEGSKA (reference sequence). The CDR3 nucleotides read TGCAGTGCTCACGTCGAGTATGGTACGCAGTATTTT. Translating it yields CSAHVEYGTQYF.

This clonotype occurred many times. V and J are TRBV20-1 and TRBJ2-7; D might be TRBD2 (6 bases). Germline V gene sequence: CDR1 DFQATT, CDR2 SNEGSKA (reference sequence). The CDR3 totals 14 residues. The V and J ends lost 0 bases and 2 bases respectively, with 11 bases between them. The CDR3 region is CSAREEGSPYEQYF. CDR3 nucleotides: TGCAGTGCTAGAGAGGAGGGATCCCCCTACGAGCAGTACTTC.

In this sample, this clonotype turned up a few times. The V call is TRBV11-2, the J call TRBJ2-1; a possible D gene is TRBD1 (6 bases). CDR3 length equals 14 residues. In germline, CDR1 is SGHAT, CDR2 FQNNGV. Trimming removed 1 base at V and 7 bases at J, with 11 bases between. In DNA form, the CDR3 reads TGTGCCAGCAGCTTAGCGAGGGGGTCGAATGAGCAGTTCTTC. It codes for CASSLARGSNEQFF.

This clonotype has more than one count but fewer than ten. The chain uses TRBV6-1 and TRBJ2-5; the match to TRBD2 covers 9 bases. In germline, CDR1 is MNHNS, CDR2 SASEGT. The trim removed 3 bases at V and 2 bases at J, leaving 13 bases unmatched. This CDR3 is built from 18 residues. CDR3 DNA sequence: TGTGCCAGCAGTGATTTCGTCCGGTCTAGCGGGGCTCAAGAGACCCAGTACTTC. Protein sequence: CASSDFVRSSGAQETQYF.

This clonotype was seen more than once but under ten times. The gene calls are TRBV19 and TRBJ1-1, with a weak D call TRBD1 (5 bases). The CDR3 length is 14 residues. The V and J ends lost 8 bases and 6 bases respectively, with 19 bases between them. Germline values: CDR1 LNHDA, CDR2 SQIVND (reference sequence). DNA of the CDR3: TGTGCCAGTGGGATCAGGGTTTTACGCGCTGAAGCTTTCTTT. Translation: CASGIRVLRAEAFF.

The genes are TRBV4-2 and TRBJ2-7; 10 bases agree with TRBD2. The germline CDR1 and CDR2 sequences are LGHNA and YNFKEQ. This CDR3 comprises 15 residues. Trimming took 1 base from V and 5 from J; bases not matched to a gene: 5. The CDR3 nucleotides read TGTGCCAGCAGCCAAGCAGCGGGGGGGCCAGACGAGCAGTACTTC. Translation: CASSQAAGGPDEQYF.

This clonotype was detected a few times. The V and J genes are TRBV29-1 and TRBJ1-6; 8 nucleotides match TRBD1. In germline, CDR1 is SQVTM, CDR2 ANQGSEA. Germline trimming cut 6 bases from V and 7 bases from J; bases unmatched to any gene: 8. The CDR3 totals 14 residues. In DNA form, the CDR3 reads TGCAGCGTGGCCGGGACAGGAAAAAATTCACCCCTCCACTTT. Translated, it gives CSVAGTGKNSPLHF. Looking up the rest from reference TRBV29-1 and TRBJ1-6 gives the full variable domain: SAVISQKPSRDICQRGTSLTIQCQVDSQVTMMFWYRQQPGQSLTLIATANQGSEATYESGFVIDKFPISRPNLTFSTLTVSNMSPEDSSIYLCSVAGTGKNSPLHFGNGTRLTVT.

This clonotype has ten or more counts. The V gene is TRBV3-1, the J gene TRBJ1-1; D is ambiguous. V lost 5 bases, J lost 8 bases, and 15 bases lay in between. There are 13 residues in the CDR3. Germline lookup yields CDR1 LGHDT and CDR2 YNNKEL (reference sequence). The chain's CDR3 is CASSAQGWSEAFF. Here the CDR3 DNA reads TGTGCCAGCAGCGCCCAAGGATGGTCCGAAGCTTTCTTT.

This clonotype was seen a few times. V and J are TRBV20-1 and TRBJ1-6; D is ambiguous. This CDR3 comprises 15 residues. Per the germline V gene, CDR1 is DFQATT and CDR2 is SNEGSKA (reference sequence). Trimming cost V 5 bases and J 0 bases, with 11 bases left between them. The CDR3 here is CSAPQISSYNSPLHF. The CDR3 nucleotides are TGCAGTGCTCCACAGATTAGCTCCTATAATTCACCCCTCCACTTT.

This clonotype has a handful of counts. The V and J genes are TRBV4-3 and TRBJ1-1; 8 positions match TRBD1. V shed 0 bases and J 8 bases; nucleotides not matched to a gene: 8. Germline loops: CDR1 LGHNA, CDR2 YSLEER. The CDR3 length is 15 residues. In DNA form, the CDR3 reads TGCGCCAGCAGCCAAGATGGGCAGGGGGCGCAAGAAGCTTTCTTT. Translating gives CASSQDGQGAQEAFF.

This clonotype was seen a handful of times. V gene TRBV5-1 combines with J gene TRBJ2-3; 8 positions agree with TRBD1. Germline values: CDR1 SGHRS, CDR2 YFSETQ. The J segment lost 6 bases and the V segment lost 2 bases, leaving 17 bases of the junction unmatched. The CDR3 runs 18 residues. Written as DNA, the CDR3 is TGCGCCAGCAGCTTACCAGTATTCCCGGGACAGGTCAGGGATACGCAGTATTTT. It translates to CASSLPVFPGQVRDTQYF.

This clonotype showed up just a few times. The chain links TRBV6-1 to TRBJ2-3, with 12 bases that match TRBD2. Germline assignment: CDR1 MNHNS and CDR2 SASEGT. V lost 6 bases to trimming and J lost 4 bases; unmatched junction nucleotides: 5. The CDR3 is made up of 15 amino acids. The CDR3 DNA follows: TGTGCCAGCAGACCTAGCGGGGGGGCCTCAGATACGCAGTATTTT. It yields the protein CASRPSGGASDTQYF.

Comment on this clonotype: Its ends do not fully match the called genes, so a read error is possible. CDR3 region: CASSLEGWWQAHEQYF. The CDR3 DNA reads TGTGCCAGCAGCTTAGAGGGTTGGTGGCAGGCCCACGAGCAATACTTC. This chain joins TRBV7-2 and TRBJ2-7; D is unresolved. Germline lookup yields CDR1 SGHTA and CDR2 FQGNSA. The CDR3 contains 16 residues.

This clonotype was seen a few times. CDR3 sequence (DNA): TGTGCCAGCAGCTTAGGGACAGGGGGAAACTATGGCTACACCTTC. It yields the protein CASSLGTGGNYGYTF. The V call is TRBV7-9, the J call TRBJ1-2; the match to TRBD1 covers 10 bases. The J segment lost 2 bases and the V segment lost 1 base, leaving 1 base of the junction unmatched. Germline-derived CDR1 and CDR2 are SEHNR and FQNEAQ (reference sequence). The CDR3 covers 15 residues.

This clonotype came up many times. The rearrangement uses TRBV5-1 and TRBJ2-1; D perhaps matches TRBD1 (6 bases). The length of the CDR3 is 15 residues. Looked up from germline, CDR1 is SGHRS and CDR2 is YFSETQ. The ends were cut back, 4 bases at V and 1 base at J, with 12 bases in the middle. The CDR3 loop reads CASSPNRASYNEQFF. CDR3 DNA sequence: TGCGCCAGCAGCCCCAACAGGGCGTCCTACAATGAGCAGTTCTTC.

This clonotype was detected a few times. The chain has TRBV6-2 or TRBV6-3 and TRBJ2-2, with 9 bases identical to TRBD2. The germline V gene encodes CDR1 MNHEY and CDR2 SVGEGT. Trimming took 0 bases from V and 6 from J; bases not matched to a gene: 11. This CDR3 is 18 amino acids long. The CDR3 sequence: CASSYSMVGTSFSGELFF. In DNA form, the CDR3 reads TGTGCCAGCAGTTACTCTATGGTCGGGACTAGCTTTTCCGGGGAGCTGTTTTTT.

This clonotype occurred a few times. The rearrangement joins TRBV20-1 to TRBJ1-5; the D gene is possibly TRBD1 (6 bases). This CDR3 region has 14 residues. In germline, CDR1 is DFQATT, CDR2 SNEGSKA (reference sequence). Trimming left V 1 base short and J 9 bases short, with 16 bases between. The CDR3 coding sequence is TGCAGTGCTAGAGGGGAACAGGGTGCCCGGCCCCAGCATTTT. Its protein product is CSARGEQGARPQHF.

This clonotype was detected a few times. J is TRBJ1-2 and V is TRBV7-9, with D possibly being TRBD1 (5 bases). Germline CDR1 SEHNR, CDR2 FQNEAQ (reference sequence). The CDR3 covers 16 residues. Trimming shortened V by 5 bases and J by 3 bases, and 19 bases separated the two germline ends. The CDR3, as DNA: TGTGCCAGCAGCCCCACCGAGGTGGAAGGGGACTATGGCTACACCTTC. This translates into CASSPTEVEGDYGYTF.

This clonotype was detected ten times or more. The chain employs TRBV3-1 and TRBJ2-7; TRBD1 agrees at 9 bases. The germline V gene encodes CDR1 LGHDT and CDR2 YNNKEL (reference sequence). Unmatched junction bases numbered 6, after V lost 4 bases and J lost 2 bases. CDR3 length: 15 amino acids. In DNA form, the CDR3 reads TGTGCCAGCAGCCCCACAGGGGGCATGACCTACGAGCAGTACTTC. Amino acid sequence: CASSPTGGMTYEQYF.

This clonotype was counted many times. The genes are TRBV9 and TRBJ2-7; 9 bases are shared with TRBD1. Trimming took 4 bases from V and 3 from J; bases not matched to a gene: 11. The CDR3 extends over 16 amino acids. Germline-derived CDR1 and CDR2 are SGDLS and YYNGEE. The CDR3 DNA is TGTGCCAGCAGCTTCCGATCCGGGACAGGGTACTACGAGCAGTACTTC. Its translation is CASSFRSGTGYYEQYF.

The gene calls are TRBV12-3 or TRBV12-4 and TRBJ1-4; perhaps TRBD1 as D (6 bases). The CDR3 length is 14 residues. V lost 6 bases, J lost 9 bases, and 17 bases lay in between. The chain's CDR3 is CASSLGGLVKKLFF. The CDR3 region has the DNA TGTGCCAGCAGCCTTGGGGGCCTCGTCAAAAAACTGTTTTTT.

The J gene is TRBJ2-4, the V gene TRBV18; D may be TRBD2 (6 bases). Germline-derived CDR1 and CDR2 are KGHSH and LQKENI. Trimming removed 3 bases at V and 3 bases at J, with 15 bases between. The CDR3 extends over 16 amino acids. The CDR3 DNA sequence: TGTGCCAGCTCACCGGGCGGGGATCCGGGCAAAAACATTCAGTACTTC. It yields the protein CASSPGGDPGKNIQYF.

Many counts were recorded for this clonotype. This chain joins TRBV5-1 and TRBJ1-1; D unresolved. Germline values: CDR1 SGHRS, CDR2 YFSETQ. Between the trimmed V and J ends, which lost 1 base and 0 bases, there was a span of 16 bases. CDR3 length: 17 residues. The CDR3 protein is CASSLFGSPDVNTEAFF. The CDR3 bases are TGCGCCAGCAGCTTGTTCGGGAGCCCAGATGTGAACACTGAAGCTTTCTTT.

The table lists this clonotype with many counts. The chain recombines TRBV29-1 with TRBJ1-2; 10 nucleotides agree with TRBD1. The trim removed 4 bases at V and 8 bases at J, leaving 13 bases unmatched. The CDR3 totals 15 residues. Germline V lookup: CDR1 SQVTM, CDR2 ANQGSEA. CDR3 protein: CSVGTPRQGARGYTF. The CDR3 coding sequence is TGCAGCGTTGGGACGCCAAGACAGGGGGCGCGGGGCTACACCTTC.

This clonotype was detected only once. At one end, the junction sequence differs from germline, possibly due to a read error. The CDR3 is CSVEPTGSDYGHTF. In nucleotides, the CDR3 is TGCAGCGTTGAACCCACAGGATCAGACTATGGCCACACCTTC. The rearrangement links TRBV29-1 to TRBJ1-2; D is possibly TRBD1 (5 bases). CDR3 size: 14 residues. Germline V gene sequence: CDR1 SQVTM, CDR2 ANQGSEA. Complete variable domain (other parts from reference TRBV29-1 and TRBJ1-2): SAVISQKPSRDICQRGTSLTIQCQVDSQVTMMFWYRQQPGQSLTLIATANQGSEATYESGFVIDKFPISRPNLTFSTLTVSNMSPEDSSIYLCSVEPTGSDYGHTFGSGTRLTVV.

This clonotype appeared a few times. V and J are TRBV6-1 and TRBJ1-3; tentative D call: TRBD1 (5 bases). The length of the CDR3 is 16 residues. CDR1 and CDR2 (germline): MNHNS, SASEGT. V was clipped by 7 bases and J by 3 bases, with 19 bases between them. The CDR3 DNA reads as TGTGCCAGCACCCCACGGGAGACAGTCTTTGGAAACACCATATATTTT. Its translation is CASTPRETVFGNTIYF.

This clonotype has just a few counts. The gene calls are TRBV29-1 and TRBJ2-1; no definite D call. Germline V gene lookup returns CDR1 SQVTM and CDR2 ANQGSEA. The CDR3 extends over 10 amino acids. Trimming shortened V by 6 bases and J by 5 bases, and 5 bases separated the two germline ends. The CDR3 region is CSVSHNEQFF. CDR3 bases: TGCAGCGTCTCGCACAATGAGCAGTTCTTC.